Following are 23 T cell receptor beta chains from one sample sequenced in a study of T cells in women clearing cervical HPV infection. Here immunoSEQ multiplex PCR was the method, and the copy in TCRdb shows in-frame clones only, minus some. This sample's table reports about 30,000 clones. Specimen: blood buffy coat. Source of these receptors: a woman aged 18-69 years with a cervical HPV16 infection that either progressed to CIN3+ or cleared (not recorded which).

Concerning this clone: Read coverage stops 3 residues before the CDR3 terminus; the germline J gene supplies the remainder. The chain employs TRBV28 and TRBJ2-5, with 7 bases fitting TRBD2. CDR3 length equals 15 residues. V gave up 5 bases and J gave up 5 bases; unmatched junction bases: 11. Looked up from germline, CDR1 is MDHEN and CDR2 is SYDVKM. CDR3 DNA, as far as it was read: TGTGCCAGCAGTAACCGGGGGGAGGGAATTGAGACC. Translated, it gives CASSNRGEGIET. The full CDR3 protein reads CASSNRGEGIETQYF.

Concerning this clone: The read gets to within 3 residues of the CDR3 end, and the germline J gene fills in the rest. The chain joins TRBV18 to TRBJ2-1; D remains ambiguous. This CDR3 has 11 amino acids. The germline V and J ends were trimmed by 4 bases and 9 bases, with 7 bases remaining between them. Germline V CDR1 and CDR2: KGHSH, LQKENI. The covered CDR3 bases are TGTGCCAGCTCACGACAAGGTGAG. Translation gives CASSRQGE. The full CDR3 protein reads CASSRQGEQFF.

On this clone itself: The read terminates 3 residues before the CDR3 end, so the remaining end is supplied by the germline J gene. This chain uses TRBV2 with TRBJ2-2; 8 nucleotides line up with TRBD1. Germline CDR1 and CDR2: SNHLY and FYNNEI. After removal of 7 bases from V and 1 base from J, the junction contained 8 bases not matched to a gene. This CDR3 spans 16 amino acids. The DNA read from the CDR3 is TGTGCCAGCACTTCGCAGGGGGCTGTGAACACCGGGGAG. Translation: CASTSQGAVNTGE. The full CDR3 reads CASTSQGAVNTGELFF.

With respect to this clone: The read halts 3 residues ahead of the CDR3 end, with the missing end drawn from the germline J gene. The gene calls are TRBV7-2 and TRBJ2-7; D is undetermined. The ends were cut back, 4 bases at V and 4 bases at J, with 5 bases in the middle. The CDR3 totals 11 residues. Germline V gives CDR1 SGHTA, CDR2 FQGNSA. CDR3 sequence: CASSSVYEQYF. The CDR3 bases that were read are TGTGCCAGCAGCTCCGTTTACGAG.

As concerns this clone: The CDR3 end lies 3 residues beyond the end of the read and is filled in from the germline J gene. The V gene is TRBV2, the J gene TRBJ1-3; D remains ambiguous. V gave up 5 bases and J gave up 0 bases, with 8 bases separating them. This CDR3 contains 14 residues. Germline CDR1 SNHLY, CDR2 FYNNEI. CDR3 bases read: TGTGCCAGCAGTACTCGAGCCTCTGGAAACACC. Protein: CASSTRASGNT. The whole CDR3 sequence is CASSTRASGNTIYF.

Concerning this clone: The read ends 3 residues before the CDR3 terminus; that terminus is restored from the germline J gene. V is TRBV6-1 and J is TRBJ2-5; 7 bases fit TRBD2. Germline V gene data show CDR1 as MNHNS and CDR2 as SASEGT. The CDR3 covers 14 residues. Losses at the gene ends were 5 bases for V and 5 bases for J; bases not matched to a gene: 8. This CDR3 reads CASSKGLVWETQYF. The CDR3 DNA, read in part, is TGTGCCAGCAGTAAAGGACTAGTTTGGGAGACC.

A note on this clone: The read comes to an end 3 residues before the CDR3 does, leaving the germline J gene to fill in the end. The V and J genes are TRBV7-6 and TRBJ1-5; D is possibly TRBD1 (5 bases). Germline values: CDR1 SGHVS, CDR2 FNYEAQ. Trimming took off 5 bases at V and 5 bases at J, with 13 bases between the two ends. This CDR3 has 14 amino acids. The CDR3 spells CASSLEQEYQPQHF. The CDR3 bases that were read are TGTGCCAGCAGCCTCGAACAGGAATATCAGCCC.

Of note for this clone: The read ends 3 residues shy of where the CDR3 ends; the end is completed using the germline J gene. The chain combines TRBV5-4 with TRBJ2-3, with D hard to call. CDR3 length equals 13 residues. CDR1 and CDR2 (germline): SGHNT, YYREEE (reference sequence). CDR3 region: CASSSTDSPTQYF. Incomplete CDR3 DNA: TGTGCCAGCAGCTCTACCGACTCCCCGACG.

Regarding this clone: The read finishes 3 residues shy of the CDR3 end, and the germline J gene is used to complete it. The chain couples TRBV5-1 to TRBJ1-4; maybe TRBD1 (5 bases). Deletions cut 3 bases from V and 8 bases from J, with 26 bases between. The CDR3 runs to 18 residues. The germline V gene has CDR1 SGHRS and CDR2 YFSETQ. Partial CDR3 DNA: TGCGCCAGCAGCTCCGAGAGCAGGGCCCAGCGTCAATACGAAAAA. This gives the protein CASSSESRAQRQYEK. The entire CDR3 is CASSSESRAQRQYEKLFF.

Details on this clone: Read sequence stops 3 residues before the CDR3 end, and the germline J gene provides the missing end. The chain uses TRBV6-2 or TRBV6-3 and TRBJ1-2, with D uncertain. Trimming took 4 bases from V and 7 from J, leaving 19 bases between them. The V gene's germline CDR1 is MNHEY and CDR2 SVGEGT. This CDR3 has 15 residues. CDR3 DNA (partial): TGTGCCAGCAGTTCAGACGACCGTGTTCTAGGTGGC. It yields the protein CASSSDDRVLGG. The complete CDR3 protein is CASSSDDRVLGGYTF.

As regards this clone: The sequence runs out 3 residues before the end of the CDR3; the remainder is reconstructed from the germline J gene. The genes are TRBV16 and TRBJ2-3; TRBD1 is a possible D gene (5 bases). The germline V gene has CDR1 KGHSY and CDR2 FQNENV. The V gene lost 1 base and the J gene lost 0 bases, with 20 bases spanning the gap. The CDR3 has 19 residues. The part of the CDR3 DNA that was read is TGTGCCAGCAGCCAATTGGGGCCGAGCTACCCTTCTAGCACAGATACG. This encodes CASSQLGPSYPSSTDT. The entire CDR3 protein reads CASSQLGPSYPSSTDTQYF.

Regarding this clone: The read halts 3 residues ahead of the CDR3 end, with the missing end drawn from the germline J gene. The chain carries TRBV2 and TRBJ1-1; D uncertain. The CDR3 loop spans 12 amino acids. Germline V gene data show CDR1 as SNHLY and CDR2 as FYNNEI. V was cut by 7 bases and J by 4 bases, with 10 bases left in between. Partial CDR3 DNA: TGTGCCAGCATAACTTCTGTCACTGAA. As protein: CASITSVTE. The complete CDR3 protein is CASITSVTEAFF.

The CDR3 region is CASARANEQFF. CDR3 DNA (partial): TGTGCCAGCGCCAGGGCTAATGAG. The chain couples TRBV11-1 to TRBJ2-1; tentative D call: TRBD1 (5 bases). The sequence runs out 3 residues before the end of the CDR3; the remainder is reconstructed from the germline J gene. The CDR3 contains 11 residues. Germline values: CDR1 SGHAT, CDR2 FQDESV (reference sequence). Trimming cost V 8 bases and J 7 bases, with 9 bases left between them.

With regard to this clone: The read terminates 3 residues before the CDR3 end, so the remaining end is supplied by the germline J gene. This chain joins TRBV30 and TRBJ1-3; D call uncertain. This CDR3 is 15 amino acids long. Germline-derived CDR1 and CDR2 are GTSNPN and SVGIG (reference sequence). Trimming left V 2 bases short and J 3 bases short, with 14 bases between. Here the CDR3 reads CAWSPLTGSGNTIYF. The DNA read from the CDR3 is TGTGCCTGGAGTCCTTTGACGGGGAGTGGAAACACC.

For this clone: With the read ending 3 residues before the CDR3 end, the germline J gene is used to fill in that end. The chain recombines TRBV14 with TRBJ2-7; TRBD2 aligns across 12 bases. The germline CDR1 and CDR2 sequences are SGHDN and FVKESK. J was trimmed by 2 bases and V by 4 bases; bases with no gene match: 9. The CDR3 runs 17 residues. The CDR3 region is CASSLYGTSGLPYEQYF. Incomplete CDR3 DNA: TGTGCCAGCAGCCTTTACGGGACTAGCGGGCTTCCCTACGAG. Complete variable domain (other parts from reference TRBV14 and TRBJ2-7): EAGVTQFPSHSVIEKGQTVTLRCDPISGHDNLYWYRRVMGKEIKFLLHFVKESKQDESGMPNNRFLAERTGGTYSTLKVQPAELEDSGVYFCASSLYGTSGLPYEQYFGPGTRLTVT.

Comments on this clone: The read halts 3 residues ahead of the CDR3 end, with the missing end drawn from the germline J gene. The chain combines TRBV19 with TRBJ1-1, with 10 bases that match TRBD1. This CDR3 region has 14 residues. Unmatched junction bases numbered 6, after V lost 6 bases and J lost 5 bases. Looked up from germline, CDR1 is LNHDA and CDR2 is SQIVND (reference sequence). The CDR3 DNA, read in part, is TGTGCCAGTAGGGGACAGGGGTCTTATACTGAA. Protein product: CASRGQGSYTE. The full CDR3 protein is CASRGQGSYTEAFF.

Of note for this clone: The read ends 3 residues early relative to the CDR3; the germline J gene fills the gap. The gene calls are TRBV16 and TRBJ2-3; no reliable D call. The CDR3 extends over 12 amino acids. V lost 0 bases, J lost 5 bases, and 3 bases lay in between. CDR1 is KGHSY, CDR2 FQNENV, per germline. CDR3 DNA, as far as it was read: TGTGCCAGCAGCCAATCCCTAGATACG. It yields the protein CASSQSLDT. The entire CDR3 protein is CASSQSLDTQYF. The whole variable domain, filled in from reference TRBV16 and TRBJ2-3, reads GEEVAQTPKHLVRGEGQKAKLYCAPIKGHSYVFWYQQVLKNEFKFLISFQNENVFDETGMPKERFSAKCLPNSPCSLEIQATKLEDSAVYFCASSQSLDTQYFGPGTRLTVL.

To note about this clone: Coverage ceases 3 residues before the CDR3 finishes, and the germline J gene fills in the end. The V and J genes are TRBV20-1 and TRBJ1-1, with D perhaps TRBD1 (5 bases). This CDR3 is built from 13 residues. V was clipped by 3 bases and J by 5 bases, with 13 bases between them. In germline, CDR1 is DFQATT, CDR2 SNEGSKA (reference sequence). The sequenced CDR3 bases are TGCAGTGCTAGGAGGGGAGAGTGGACTGAA. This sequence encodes CSARRGEWTE. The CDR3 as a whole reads CSARRGEWTEAFF.

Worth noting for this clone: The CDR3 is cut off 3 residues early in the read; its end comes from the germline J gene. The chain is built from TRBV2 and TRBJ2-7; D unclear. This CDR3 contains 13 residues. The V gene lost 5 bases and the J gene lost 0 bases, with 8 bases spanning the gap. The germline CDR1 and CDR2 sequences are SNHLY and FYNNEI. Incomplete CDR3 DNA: TGTGCCAGCAGTACAAGTTACTCCTACGAG. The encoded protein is CASSTSYSYE. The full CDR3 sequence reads CASSTSYSYEQYF. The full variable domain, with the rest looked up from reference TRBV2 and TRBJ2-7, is EPEVTQTPSHQVTQMGQEVILRCVPISNHLYFYWYRQILGQKVEFLVSFYNNEISEKSEIFDDQFSVERPDGSNFTLKIRSTKLEDSAMYFCASSTSYSYEQYFGPGTRLTVT.

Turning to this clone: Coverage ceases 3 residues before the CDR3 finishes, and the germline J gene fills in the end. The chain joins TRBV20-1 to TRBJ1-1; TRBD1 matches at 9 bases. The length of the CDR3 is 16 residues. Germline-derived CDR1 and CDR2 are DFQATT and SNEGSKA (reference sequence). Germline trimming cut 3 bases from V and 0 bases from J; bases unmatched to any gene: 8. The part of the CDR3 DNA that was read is TGCAGTGCTAGCCCCCGGGACAGGGCCATGAACACTGAA. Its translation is CSASPRDRAMNTE. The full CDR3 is CSASPRDRAMNTEAFF.

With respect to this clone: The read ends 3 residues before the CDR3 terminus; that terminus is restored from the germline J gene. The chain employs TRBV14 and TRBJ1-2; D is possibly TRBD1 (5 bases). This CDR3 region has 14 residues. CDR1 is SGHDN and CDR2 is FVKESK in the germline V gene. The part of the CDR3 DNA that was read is TGTGCCAGCAGCCAAGCCAGTGCGGGGCAGGGC. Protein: CASSQASAGQG. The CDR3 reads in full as CASSQASAGQGYTF.

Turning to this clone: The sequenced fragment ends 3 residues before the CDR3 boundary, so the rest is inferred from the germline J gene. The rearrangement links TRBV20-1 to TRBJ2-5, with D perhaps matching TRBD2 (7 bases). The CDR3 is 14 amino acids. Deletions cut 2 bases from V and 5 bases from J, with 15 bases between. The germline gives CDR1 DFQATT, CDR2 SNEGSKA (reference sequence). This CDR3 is CSARSGGRGETQYF. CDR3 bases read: TGCAGTGCTAGATCCGGGGGGCGAGGGGAGACC.

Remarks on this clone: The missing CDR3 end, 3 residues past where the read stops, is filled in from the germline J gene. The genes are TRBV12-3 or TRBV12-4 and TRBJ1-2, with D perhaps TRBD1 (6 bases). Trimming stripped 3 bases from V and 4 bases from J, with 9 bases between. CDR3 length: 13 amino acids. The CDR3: CASSFRGTYGYTF. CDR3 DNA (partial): TGTGCCAGCAGTTTCAGGGGCACCTATGGC.